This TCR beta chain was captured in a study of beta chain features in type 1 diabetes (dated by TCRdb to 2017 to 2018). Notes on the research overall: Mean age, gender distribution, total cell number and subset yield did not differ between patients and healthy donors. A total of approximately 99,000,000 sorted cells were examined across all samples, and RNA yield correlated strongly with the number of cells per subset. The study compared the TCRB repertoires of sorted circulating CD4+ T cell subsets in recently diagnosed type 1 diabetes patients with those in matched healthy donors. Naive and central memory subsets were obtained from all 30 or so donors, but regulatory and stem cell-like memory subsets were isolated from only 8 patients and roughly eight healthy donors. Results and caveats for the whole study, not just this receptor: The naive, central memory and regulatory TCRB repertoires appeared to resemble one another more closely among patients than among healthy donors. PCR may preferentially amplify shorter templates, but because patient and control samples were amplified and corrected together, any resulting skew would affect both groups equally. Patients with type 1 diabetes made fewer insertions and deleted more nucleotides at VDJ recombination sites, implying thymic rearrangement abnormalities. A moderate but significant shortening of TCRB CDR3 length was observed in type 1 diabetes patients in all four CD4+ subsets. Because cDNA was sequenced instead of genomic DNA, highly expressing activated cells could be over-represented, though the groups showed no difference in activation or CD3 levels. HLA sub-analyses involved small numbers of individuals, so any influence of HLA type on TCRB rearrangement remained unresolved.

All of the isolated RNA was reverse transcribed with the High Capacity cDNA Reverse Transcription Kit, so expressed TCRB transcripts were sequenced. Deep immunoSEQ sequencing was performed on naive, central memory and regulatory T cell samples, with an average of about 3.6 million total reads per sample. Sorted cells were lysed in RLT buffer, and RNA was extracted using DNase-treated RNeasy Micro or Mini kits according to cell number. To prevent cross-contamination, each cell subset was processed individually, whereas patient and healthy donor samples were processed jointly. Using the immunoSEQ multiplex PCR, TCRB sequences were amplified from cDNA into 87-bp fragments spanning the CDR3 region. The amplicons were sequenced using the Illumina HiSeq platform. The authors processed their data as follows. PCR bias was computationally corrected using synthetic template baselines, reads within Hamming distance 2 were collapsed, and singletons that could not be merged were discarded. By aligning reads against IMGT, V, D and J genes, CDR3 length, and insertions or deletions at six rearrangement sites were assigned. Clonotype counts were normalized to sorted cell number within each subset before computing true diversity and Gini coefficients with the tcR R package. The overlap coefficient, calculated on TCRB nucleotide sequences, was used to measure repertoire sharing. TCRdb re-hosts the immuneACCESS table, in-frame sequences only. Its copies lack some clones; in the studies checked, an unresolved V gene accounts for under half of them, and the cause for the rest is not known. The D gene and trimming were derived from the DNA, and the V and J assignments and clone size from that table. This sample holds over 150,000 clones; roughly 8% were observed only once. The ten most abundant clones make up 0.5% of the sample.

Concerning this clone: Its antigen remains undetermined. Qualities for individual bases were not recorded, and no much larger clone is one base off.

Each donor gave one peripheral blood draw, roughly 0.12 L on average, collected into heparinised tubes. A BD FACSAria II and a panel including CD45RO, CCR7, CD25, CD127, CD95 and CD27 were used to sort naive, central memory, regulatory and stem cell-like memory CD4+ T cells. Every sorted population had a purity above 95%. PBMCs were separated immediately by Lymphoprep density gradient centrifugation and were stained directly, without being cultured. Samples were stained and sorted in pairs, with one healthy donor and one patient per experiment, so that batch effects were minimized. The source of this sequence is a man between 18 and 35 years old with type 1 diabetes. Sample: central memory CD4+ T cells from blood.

The CDR3 here reads CASSRKGFWAFF. The nucleotide sequence reads TGTGCCAGCAGCAGGAAAGGCTTTTGGGCTTTCTTT. The chain was built from TRBV28 and TRBJ1-1, with the D gene not confidently named. The germline V gene encodes CDR1 MDHEN and CDR2 SYDVKM. Trimming removed 6 bases from V and 11 bases from J, leaving 16 bases between the germline ends. The CDR3 contains 12 residues, cysteine and phenylalanine counted. Only CDR3 DNA is held: 36 bases, read in frame from base 1.